This is a list of T cell receptor beta chains from one sample in a study of blood T cell repertoires in COVID-19. Libraries were prepared by immunoSEQ multiplex PCR; TCRdb keeps only in-frame clonotypes and omits some of them. This sample yields fewer than 250,000 clones, of which about four fifths are seen a single time; roughly 4.8% belongs to the top ten. The specimen was PBMCs or T cells enriched from blood (not recorded which). These TCRs come from a woman in her forties or fifties who had been exposed to COVID-19. CDR3s include the opening cysteine and the closing phenylalanine or tryptophan. D genes are given only for firm matches. Clone size appears in some rows only: once, few, many, or a class for an expanded clone.

clone size	D gene	V gene	J gene	CDR3 DNA	CDR3 protein
NA	NA	TRBV29-1	TRBJ2-3	TGCAGCGTCGCTACTAGGAGCACAGATACGCAGTATTTT	CSVATRSTDTQYF
NA	NA	TRBV19	TRBJ2-3	TGTGCCAGTAGTATAGCCTTCACAGATACGCAGTATTTT	CASSIAFTDTQYF
NA	NA	TRBV5-1	TRBJ1-1	TGCGCCAGCAGCTTGATACAGGCTATGAACACTGAAGCTTTCTTT	CASSLIQAMNTEAFF
once	NA	TRBV3-1/TRBV3-2	TRBJ1-1	TGTGCCAGCAGTGACGGTAAGAGGTCAGCTTTCTTT	CASSDGKRSAFF
NA	NA	TRBV6-6	TRBJ2-2	TGTGCCAGCAGTTCTGGGGGCTTCGGGGAGCTGTTTTTT	CASSSGGFGELFF
NA	NA	TRBV30	TRBJ1-2	TGTGCCTGGGGGTGGGGGGACTACTATGGCTACACCTTC	CAWGWGDYYGYTF
NA	NA	TRBV15	TRBJ1-2	TGTGCCACCAGCTCTGAGAACTATGGCTACACCTTC	CATSSENYGYTF
NA	TRBD1	TRBV7-6	TRBJ1-5	TGTGCCAGCAGCTCCCGGGACAGGGGGCTCTGGGGCAATCAGCCCCAGCATTTT	CASSSRDRGLWGNQPQHF
NA	NA	TRBV4-3	TRBJ1-2	TGCGCCAGCAGCCAAGATTTGGTGGAGCCTAACTATGGCTACACCTTC	CASSQDLVEPNYGYTF
NA	NA	TRBV7-2	TRBJ2-1	TGTGCCAGCAGATGGGCTTCCGGTGAGCAGTTCTTC	CASRWASGEQFF
NA	NA	TRBV5-4	TRBJ1-2	TGTGCCAGCAGCTACCCAGGGAACTATGGCTACACCTTC	CASSYPGNYGYTF
NA	NA	TRBV12-3/TRBV12-4	TRBJ1-1	TGTGCCAGCAGTTTAAAAGAGAGCTCTGAAGCTTTCTTT	CASSLKESSEAFF
NA	NA	TRBV9	TRBJ2-2	TGTGCCAGCAGCGTAACTCCCACCGGGGAGCTGTTTTTT	CASSVTPTGELFF
NA	NA	TRBV28	TRBJ1-4	TGTGCCAGCACTATCCTGGGCAATGAAAAACTGTTTTTT	CASTILGNEKLFF
NA	TRBD2	TRBV6-4	TRBJ2-3	TGTGCCAGCAGTGACGCGGGGGGTAGTGATACGCAGTATTTT	CASSDAGGSDTQYF
NA	NA	TRBV14	TRBJ1-6	TGTGCCAGCAGCCAAGTGGAGGGCACCTATAATTCACCCCTCCACTTT	CASSQVEGTYNSPLHF
few	NA	TRBV9	TRBJ2-2	TGTGCCAGCAGCGTTAGACAGAGCCCCGGGGAGCTGTTTTTT	CASSVRQSPGELFF
NA	NA	TRBV7-3	TRBJ1-1	TGTGCCAGCAGCTTAAATCCCGGGAACACTGAAGCTTTCTTT	CASSLNPGNTEAFF
NA	NA	TRBV6-2/TRBV6-3	TRBJ2-7	TGTGCCAGCAGTTATACTTACTACGAGCAGTACTTC	CASSYTYYEQYF
NA	NA	TRBV19	TRBJ1-2	TGTGCCAGTACCCAACTGCCCGGTAGCGGCTACACCTTC	CASTQLPGSGYTF
NA	TRBD1	TRBV18	TRBJ1-1	TGTGCCAGCTCACCTACGACAGGGGGCGGCACTGAAGCTTTCTTT	CASSPTTGGGTEAFF
NA	NA	TRBV6-6	TRBJ1-5	TGTGCCAGCACTTACCTTGAGAGACAGCCCCAGCATTTT	CASTYLERQPQHF
NA	TRBD1	TRBV5-4	TRBJ2-2	TGTGCCAGCAGCTACCCGGGACAGGGTTACACCGGGGAGCTGTTTTTT	CASSYPGQGYTGELFF
NA	NA	TRBV7-9	TRBJ1-6	TGTGCCAGCGGGCCCTTATATAATTCACCCCTCCACTTT	CASGPLYNSPLHF
NA	NA	TRBV6-1	TRBJ1-5	TGTGCCAGCAGTGAATGGGGGGGGCCCCAGCATTTT	CASSEWGGPQHF
NA	NA	TRBV18	TRBJ1-1	TGTGCCAGCTCACCTCAGGAGGGGACCGAAGCTTTCTTT	CASSPQEGTEAFF
NA	TRBD1	TRBV9	TRBJ1-1	TGTGCCAGCAGCGCCGACAGGGTCATGAACACTGAAGCTTTCTTT	CASSADRVMNTEAFF
few	NA	TRBV6-5	TRBJ2-7	TGTGCCAGCTCTTCCCCGGGTTCCTACGAGCAGTACTTC	CASSSPGSYEQYF
NA	TRBD1	TRBV10-2	TRBJ2-1	TGCGCCAGCAGGGGACAGGGGGATGAGCAGTTCTTC	CASRGQGDEQFF
NA	NA	TRBV6-6	TRBJ2-2	TGTGCCAGCAGAAGAAGGGAGGACACCGGGGAGCTGTTTTTT	CASRRREDTGELFF
NA	NA	TRBV27	TRBJ2-1	TGTGCCAGCAGTTTCGGGACTTTGTACAATGAGCAGTTCTTC	CASSFGTLYNEQFF
NA	TRBD1	TRBV7-9	TRBJ2-7	TGTGCCAGCAGCCCACCGGGACAGGGTTACGAGCAGTACTTC	CASSPPGQGYEQYF
NA	NA	TRBV27	TRBJ1-5	TGTGCCAGCAGTTTAGTCCTCGAGGGTAGGCCAGAGCATCAGCCCCAGCATTTT	CASSLVLEGRPEHQPQHF
NA	TRBD1	TRBV28	TRBJ1-1	TGTGCCAGCAGGGAGACAGGGGATAACACTGAAGCTTTCTTT	CASRETGDNTEAFF
NA	NA	TRBV15	TRBJ1-4	TGTGCCACCAGCAGAGAACCCCCAGTCAGTAATGAAAAACTGTTTTTT	CATSREPPVSNEKLFF
NA	NA	TRBV18	TRBJ1-6	TGTGCCAGCTCACCCTACAGGGAGAGAGGTTCACCCCTCCACTTT	CASSPYRERGSPLHF
NA	TRBD1	TRBV3-1/TRBV3-2	TRBJ1-3	TGTGCCAGCAGCCAAGATAGAGGGGGCGCGACCGGAAACACCATATATTTT	CASSQDRGGATGNTIYF
NA	NA	TRBV27	TRBJ1-2	TGTGCCAGCAGTTTCAGGCTTGGGAGTGGCTACACCTTC	CASSFRLGSGYTF
NA	NA	TRBV11-2	TRBJ2-7	TGTGCCAGCAGCCTACTTAGGGGGTACGAGCAGTACTTC	CASSLLRGYEQYF
NA	NA	TRBV2	TRBJ1-3	TGTGCCAGCAGTGACAGGGCGAGCTCTGGAAACACCATATATTTT	CASSDRASSGNTIYF
NA	NA	TRBV9	TRBJ1-2	TGTGCCAGCAGCCCCCGGGAGGGACCTAACTATGGCTACACCTTC	CASSPREGPNYGYTF
NA	TRBD1	TRBV5-1	TRBJ1-3	TGCGCCAGCAGCCGGAGACAAGGGGGCGGTGGAAACACCATATATTTT	CASSRRQGGGGNTIYF
NA	TRBD2	TRBV13	TRBJ2-1	TGTGCCAGCAGCTTCATGGGACTAGCAACGAACAATGAGCAGTTCTTC	CASSFMGLATNNEQFF
once	TRBD1	TRBV2	TRBJ2-2	TGTGCCAGCAGTGAAAATAGGCCGGGACAGGGTGCGTACGCCGGGGAGCTGTTTTTT	CASSENRPGQGAYAGELFF
few	NA	TRBV6-5	TRBJ2-7	TGTGCCAGCAGGCCCGGACAGTACACGACCTACGAGCAGTACTTC	CASRPGQYTTYEQYF
few	TRBD2	TRBV5-1	TRBJ2-5	TGCGCCAGCAGCTTGGATGCGGGGGGCTACCAAGAGACCCAGTACTTC	CASSLDAGGYQETQYF
NA	TRBD1	TRBV15	TRBJ1-4	TGTGCCACCAGACTATCGGGGGACAGAGAAAATGAAAAACTGTTTTTT	CATRLSGDRENEKLFF
NA	TRBD2	TRBV7-2	TRBJ2-3	TGTGCCAGCAGCTTAGTCGGCGGGGGGGCCTGGGAAGATACGCAGTATTTT	CASSLVGGGAWEDTQYF
once	TRBD1	TRBV2	TRBJ1-5	TGTGCCAGCATGCCGGGACAGCGTTCCTATAGCAATCAGCCCCAGCATTTT	CASMPGQRSYSNQPQHF
NA	NA	TRBV6-1	TRBJ1-1	TGTGCCAGCAGTGAGGGTCGACAGAACACTGAAGCTTTCTTT	CASSEGRQNTEAFF
few	NA	TRBV18	TRBJ1-1	TGTGCCAGCTCAGGGCAGACGAACACTGAAGCTTTCTTT	CASSGQTNTEAFF